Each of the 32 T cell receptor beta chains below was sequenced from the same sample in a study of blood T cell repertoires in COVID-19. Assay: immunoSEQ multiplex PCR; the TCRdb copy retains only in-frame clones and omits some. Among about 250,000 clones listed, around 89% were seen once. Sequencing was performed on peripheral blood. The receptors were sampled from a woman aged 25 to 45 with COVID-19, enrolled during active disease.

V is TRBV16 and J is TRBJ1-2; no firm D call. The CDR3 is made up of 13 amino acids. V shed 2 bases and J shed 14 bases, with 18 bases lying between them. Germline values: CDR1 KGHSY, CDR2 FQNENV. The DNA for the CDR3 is TGTGCCAGCAGCCAAAGGCAGTCGCAGGCGGGTACCTTC. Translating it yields CASSQRQSQAGTF.

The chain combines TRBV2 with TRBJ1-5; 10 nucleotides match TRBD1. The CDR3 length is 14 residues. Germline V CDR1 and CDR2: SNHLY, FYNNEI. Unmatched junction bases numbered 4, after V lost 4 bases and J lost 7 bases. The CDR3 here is CASSGDRGEQPQHF. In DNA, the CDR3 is TGTGCCAGCAGTGGGGACAGGGGAGAGCAGCCCCAGCATTTT.

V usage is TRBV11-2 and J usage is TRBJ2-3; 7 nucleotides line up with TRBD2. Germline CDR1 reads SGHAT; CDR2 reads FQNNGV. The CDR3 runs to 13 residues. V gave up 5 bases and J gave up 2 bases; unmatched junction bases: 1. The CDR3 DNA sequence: TGTGCCAGCAGCGGGGGGGTCACAGATACGCAGTATTTT. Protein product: CASSGGVTDTQYF.

For the CDR3, the DNA is TGTGCCAGCAGCTTGGGGCCAGGCCCCCAAAGCTACACCTTC. As protein: CASSLGPGPQSYTF. The genes are TRBV5-6 and TRBJ1-2; no clear D. The CDR3 is 14 amino acids. Trimming pared 0 bases from V and 9 bases from J, leaving 15 bases between. The germline gives CDR1 SGHDT, CDR2 YYEEEE.

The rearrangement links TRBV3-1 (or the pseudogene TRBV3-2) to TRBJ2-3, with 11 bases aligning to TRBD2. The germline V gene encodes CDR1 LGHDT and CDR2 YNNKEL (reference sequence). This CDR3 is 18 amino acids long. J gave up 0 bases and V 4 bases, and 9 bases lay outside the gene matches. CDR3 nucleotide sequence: TGTGCCAGCAGCCCCCTCCCCCGGACTAGCGGGAGCACAGATACGCAGTATTTT. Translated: CASSPLPRTSGSTDTQYF.

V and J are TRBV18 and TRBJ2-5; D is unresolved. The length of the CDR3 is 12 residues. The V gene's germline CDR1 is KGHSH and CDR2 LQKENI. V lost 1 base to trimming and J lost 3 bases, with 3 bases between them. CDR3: CASSPRKETQYF. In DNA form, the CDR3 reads TGTGCCAGCTCACCACGTAAAGAGACCCAGTACTTC.

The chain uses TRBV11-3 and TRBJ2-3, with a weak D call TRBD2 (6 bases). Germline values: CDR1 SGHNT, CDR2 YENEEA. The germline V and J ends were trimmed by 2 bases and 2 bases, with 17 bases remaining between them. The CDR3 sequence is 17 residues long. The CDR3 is CASSLRSTGVVTDTQYF. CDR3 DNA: TGTGCCAGCAGCTTACGTTCTACGGGAGTGGTCACAGATACGCAGTATTTT.

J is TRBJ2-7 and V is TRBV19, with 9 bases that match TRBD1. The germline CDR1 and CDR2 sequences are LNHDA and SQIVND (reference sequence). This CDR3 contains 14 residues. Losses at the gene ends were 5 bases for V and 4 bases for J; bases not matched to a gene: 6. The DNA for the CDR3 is TGTGCCAGTAGTCAACAGGGGGCTCATTACGAGCAGTACTTC. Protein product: CASSQQGAHYEQYF.

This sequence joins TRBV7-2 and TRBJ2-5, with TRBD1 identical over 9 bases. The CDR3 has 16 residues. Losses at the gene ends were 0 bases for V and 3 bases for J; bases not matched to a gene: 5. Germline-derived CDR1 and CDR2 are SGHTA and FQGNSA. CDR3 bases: TGTGCCAGCAGCTTAGCGACAGGGGGGGTGAAAGAGACCCAGTACTTC. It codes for CASSLATGGVKETQYF.

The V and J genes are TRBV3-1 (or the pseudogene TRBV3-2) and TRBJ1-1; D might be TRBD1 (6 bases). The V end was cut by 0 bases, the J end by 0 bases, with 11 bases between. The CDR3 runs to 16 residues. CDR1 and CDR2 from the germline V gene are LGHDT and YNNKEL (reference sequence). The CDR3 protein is CASSQDMGAVNTEAFF. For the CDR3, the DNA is TGTGCCAGCAGCCAAGATATGGGGGCCGTGAACACTGAAGCTTTCTTT.

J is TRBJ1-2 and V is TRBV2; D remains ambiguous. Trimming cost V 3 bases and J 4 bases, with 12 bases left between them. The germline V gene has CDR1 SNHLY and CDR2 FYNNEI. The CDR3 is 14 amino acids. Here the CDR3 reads CASSDRGSLYGYTF. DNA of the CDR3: TGTGCCAGCAGTGATCGAGGCAGCCTCTATGGCTACACCTTC.

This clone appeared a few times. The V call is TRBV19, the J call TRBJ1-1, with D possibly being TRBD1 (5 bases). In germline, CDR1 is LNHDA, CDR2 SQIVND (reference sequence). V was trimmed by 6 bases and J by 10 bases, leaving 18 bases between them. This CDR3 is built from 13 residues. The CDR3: CASSPVVWQGAFF. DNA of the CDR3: TGTGCCAGTAGCCCGGTCGTATGGCAGGGAGCTTTCTTT.

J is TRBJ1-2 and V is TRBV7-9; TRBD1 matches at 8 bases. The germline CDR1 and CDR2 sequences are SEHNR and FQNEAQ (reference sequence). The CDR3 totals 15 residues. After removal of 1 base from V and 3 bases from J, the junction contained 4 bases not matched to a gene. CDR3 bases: TGTGCCAGCAGCTTAGAGGACAGGGCTTACTATGGCTACACCTTC. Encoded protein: CASSLEDRAYYGYTF. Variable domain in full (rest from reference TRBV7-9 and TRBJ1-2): DTGVSQNPRHKITKRGQNVTFRCDPISEHNRLYWYRQTLGQGPEFLTYFQNEAQLEKSRLLSDRFSAERPKGSFSTLEIQRTEQGDSAMYLCASSLEDRAYYGYTFGSGTRLTVV.

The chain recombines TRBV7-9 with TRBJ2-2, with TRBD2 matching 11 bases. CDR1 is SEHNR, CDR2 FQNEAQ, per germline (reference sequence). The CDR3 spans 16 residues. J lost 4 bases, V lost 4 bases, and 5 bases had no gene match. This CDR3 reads CASSWIAGGRTGELFF. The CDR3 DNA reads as TGTGCCAGCAGCTGGATAGCGGGGGGGCGCACCGGGGAGCTGTTTTTT.

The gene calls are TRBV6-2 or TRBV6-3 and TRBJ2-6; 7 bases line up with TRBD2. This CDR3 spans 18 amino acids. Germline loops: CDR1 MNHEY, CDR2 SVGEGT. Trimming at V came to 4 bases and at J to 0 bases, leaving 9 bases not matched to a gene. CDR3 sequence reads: CASSSLGGGVSGANVLTF. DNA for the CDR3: TGTGCCAGCAGTTCCCTTGGGGGGGGAGTCTCTGGGGCCAACGTCCTGACTTTC.

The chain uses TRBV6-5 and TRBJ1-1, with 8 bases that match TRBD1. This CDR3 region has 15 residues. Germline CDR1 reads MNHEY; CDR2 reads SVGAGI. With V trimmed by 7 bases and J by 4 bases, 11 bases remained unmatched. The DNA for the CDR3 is TGTGCCAGCAATCTTAGAACAGGGGGGAGCACTGAAGCTTTCTTT. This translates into CASNLRTGGSTEAFF.

Here the CDR3 reads CASRRAMGNQPQHF. CDR3 coding DNA: TGTGCCAGCAGGCGGGCGATGGGGAATCAGCCCCAGCATTTT. The V call is TRBV28, the J call TRBJ1-5; D not certain. The V end lost 6 bases, the J end lost 4 bases, and 13 bases lay between the germline ends. The CDR3 loop spans 14 amino acids. The V gene's germline CDR1 is MDHEN and CDR2 SYDVKM.

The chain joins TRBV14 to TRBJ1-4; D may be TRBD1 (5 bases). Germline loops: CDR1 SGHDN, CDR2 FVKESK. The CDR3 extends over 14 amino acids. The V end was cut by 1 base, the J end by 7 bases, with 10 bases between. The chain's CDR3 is CASSQGQGIEKLFF. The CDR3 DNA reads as TGTGCCAGCAGCCAAGGGCAGGGTATTGAAAAACTGTTTTTT.

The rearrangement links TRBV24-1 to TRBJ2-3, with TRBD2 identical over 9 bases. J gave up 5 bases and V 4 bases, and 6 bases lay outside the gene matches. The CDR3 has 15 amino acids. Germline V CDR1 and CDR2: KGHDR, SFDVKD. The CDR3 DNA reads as TGTGCCACCAGTGACTCCGGACTAGCGCAAGATACGCAGTATTTT. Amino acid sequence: CATSDSGLAQDTQYF.

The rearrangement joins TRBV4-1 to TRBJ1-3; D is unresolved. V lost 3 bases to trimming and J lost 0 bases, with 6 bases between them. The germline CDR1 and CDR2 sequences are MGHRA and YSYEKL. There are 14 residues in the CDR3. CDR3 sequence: CASSHVPSGNTIYF. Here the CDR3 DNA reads TGCGCCAGCAGCCACGTTCCCTCTGGAAACACCATATATTTT.

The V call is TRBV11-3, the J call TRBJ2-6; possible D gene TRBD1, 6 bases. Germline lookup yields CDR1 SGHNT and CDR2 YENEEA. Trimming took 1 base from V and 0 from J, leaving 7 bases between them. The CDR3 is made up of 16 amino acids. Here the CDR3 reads CASSLGDTSGANVLTF. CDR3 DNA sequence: TGTGCCAGCAGCTTAGGGGACACCTCTGGGGCCAACGTCCTGACTTTC.

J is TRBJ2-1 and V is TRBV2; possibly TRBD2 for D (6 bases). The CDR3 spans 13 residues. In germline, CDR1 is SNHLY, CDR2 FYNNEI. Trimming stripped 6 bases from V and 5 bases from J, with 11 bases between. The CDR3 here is CASRTDYNNEQFF. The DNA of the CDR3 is TGTGCCAGCAGGACGGACTACAACAATGAGCAGTTCTTC.

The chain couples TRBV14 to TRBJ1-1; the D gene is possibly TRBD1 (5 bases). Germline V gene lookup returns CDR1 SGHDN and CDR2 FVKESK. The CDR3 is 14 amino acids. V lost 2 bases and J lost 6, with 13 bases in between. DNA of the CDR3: TGTGCCAGCAGCCAATTGGGGGGTTTCTCTGAAGCTTTCTTT. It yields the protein CASSQLGGFSEAFF.

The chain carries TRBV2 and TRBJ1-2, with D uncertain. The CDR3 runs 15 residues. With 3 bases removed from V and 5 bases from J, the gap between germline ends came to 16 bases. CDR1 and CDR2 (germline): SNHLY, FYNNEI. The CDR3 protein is CASSDVRAGGYGYTF. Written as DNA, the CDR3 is TGTGCCAGCAGTGATGTTCGCGCAGGTGGATATGGCTACACCTTC.

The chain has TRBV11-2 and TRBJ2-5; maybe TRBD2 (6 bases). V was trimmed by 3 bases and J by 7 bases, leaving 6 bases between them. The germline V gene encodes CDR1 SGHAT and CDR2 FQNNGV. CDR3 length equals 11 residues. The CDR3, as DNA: TGTGCCAGCAGCTTGGGGGGGACCCAGTACTTC. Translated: CASSLGGTQYF. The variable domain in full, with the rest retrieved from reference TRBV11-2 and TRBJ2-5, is EAGVAQSPRYKIIEKRQSVAFWCNPISGHATLYWYQQILGQGPKLLIQFQNNGVVDDSQLPKDRFSAERLKGVDSTLKIQPAKLEDSAVYLCASSLGGTQYFGPGTRLLVL.

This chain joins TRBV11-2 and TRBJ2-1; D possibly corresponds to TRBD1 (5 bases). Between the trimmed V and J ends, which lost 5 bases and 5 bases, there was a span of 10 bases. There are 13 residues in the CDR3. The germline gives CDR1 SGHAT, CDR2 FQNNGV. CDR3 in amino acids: CASSTDTNNEQFF. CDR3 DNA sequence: TGTGCCAGCAGCACGGACACCAACAATGAGCAGTTCTTC.

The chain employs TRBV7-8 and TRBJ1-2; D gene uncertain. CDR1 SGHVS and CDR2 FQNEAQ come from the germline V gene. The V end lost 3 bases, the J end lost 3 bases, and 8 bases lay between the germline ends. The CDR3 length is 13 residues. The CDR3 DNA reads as TGTGCCAGCAGCTTCTTAGCGTACTATGGCTACACCTTC. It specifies CASSFLAYYGYTF.

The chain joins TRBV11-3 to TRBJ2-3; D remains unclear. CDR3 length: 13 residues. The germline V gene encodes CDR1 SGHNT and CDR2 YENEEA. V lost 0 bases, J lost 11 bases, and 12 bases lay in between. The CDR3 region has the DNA TGTGCCAGCAGCTTAGATCCGGTGCTAGGGCAGTATTTT. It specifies CASSLDPVLGQYF.

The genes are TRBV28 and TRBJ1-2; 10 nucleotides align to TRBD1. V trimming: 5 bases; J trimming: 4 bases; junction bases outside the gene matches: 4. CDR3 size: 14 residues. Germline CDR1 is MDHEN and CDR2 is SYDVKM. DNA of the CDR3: TGTGCCAGCAGTAGACAGGGGGCTGGCTATGGCTACACCTTC. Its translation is CASSRQGAGYGYTF.

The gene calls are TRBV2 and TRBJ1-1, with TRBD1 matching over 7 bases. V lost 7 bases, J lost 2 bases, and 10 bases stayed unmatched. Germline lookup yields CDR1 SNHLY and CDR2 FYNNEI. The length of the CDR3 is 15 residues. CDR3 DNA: TGTGCCAGCAAGGCCTTGGGACAGCCTAACACTGAAGCTTTCTTT. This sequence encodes CASKALGQPNTEAFF.

CDR3 DNA: TGTGCCAGCAGCTGGGGACAGGGAAGGGAGCAGTTCTTC. Its translation is CASSWGQGREQFF. This rearrangement joins TRBV7-9 to TRBJ2-1; 9 bases match TRBD1. The V gene end was trimmed by 4 bases and the J gene end by 10 bases; junction bases not matched to a gene: 5. Germline CDR1 reads SEHNR; CDR2 reads FQNEAQ (reference sequence). There are 13 residues in the CDR3. Using reference TRBV7-9 and TRBJ2-1 for the parts outside the CDR3, the full variable domain is DTGVSQNPRHKITKRGQNVTFRCDPISEHNRLYWYRQTLGQGPEFLTYFQNEAQLEKSRLLSDRFSAERPKGSFSTLEIQRTEQGDSAMYLCASSWGQGREQFFGPGTRLTVL.

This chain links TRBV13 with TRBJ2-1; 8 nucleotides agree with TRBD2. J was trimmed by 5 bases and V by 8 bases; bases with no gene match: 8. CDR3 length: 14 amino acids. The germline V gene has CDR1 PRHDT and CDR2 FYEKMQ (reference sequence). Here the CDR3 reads CASAREVEDNEQFF. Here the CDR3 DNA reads TGTGCCAGCGCGCGGGAGGTCGAGGACAATGAGCAGTTCTTC.